The source of this T cell receptor (beta chain) is a study of shared clonotypes between healthy human individuals. Whole-study results and caveats: Across a handful of donors, naive CD4 shared roughly 5.2%, naive CD8 under 4%, memory CD4 roughly 2.2%, memory CD8 about 0.4%.

Terminally differentiated effector memory CD45RA+ cells were left out of the naive CD8 fraction, which was CD45RO-negative and positively selected for CCR7. On this clone: Its antigen is still unknown.

Samples underwent the assay at deep level. Some clones are missing from TCRdb's copy, which holds only in-frame ones; the method was immunoSEQ multiplex PCR. This sample carries fewer than 800,000 clones, 92% of them seen once, and the ten largest clones take approximately 24%. Germline V gene data show CDR1 as SQVTM and CDR2 as ANQGSEA. J gave up 2 bases and V 0 bases, and 8 bases lay outside the gene matches. CDR3 length: 17 amino acids. This sequence originates from a man younger than 45 in good health. The sample consisted of naive CD8+ T cells sorted from blood. The chain couples TRBV29-1 to TRBJ2-3; 10 positions match TRBD2. The CDR3 coding sequence is TGCAGCGTTGAAGATCTCAATAGCGGGAGGTTCACAGATACGCAGTATTTT. Translating gives CSVEDLNSGRFTDTQYF.